This T cell receptor beta chain came from a study of CD8+CD57+ T cells in acquired aplastic anemia. Genomic DNA acted as the template from which TCR beta VDJ combination and CDR3 sequence profiling were carried out. TCRdb re-derived calls from the reads in MiXCR, one entry per CDR3 protein. The sample yields about 180,000 distinct CDR3 sequences, roughly half seen once. The specimen sequenced was sorted CD4+, CD8+, or CD8+CD57+ T cells (not recorded which) from PBMCs. The origin of this receptor is a human donor in good health.

The CDR3 reads CASSLGGGADEQYF. In DNA, the CDR3 is TGTGCCAGCAGCTTGGGTGGGGGGGCCGACGAGCAGTACTTC. The chain uses TRBV7-9 and TRBJ2-7; maybe TRBD2 (7 bases). Germline V gene data show CDR1 as SEHNR and CDR2 as FQNEAQ (reference sequence). V was cut by 3 bases and J by 5 bases, with 14 bases left in between. This CDR3 contains 14 residues. The whole variable domain, remainder taken from reference TRBV7-9 and TRBJ2-7, is DTGVSQNPRHKITKRGQNVTFRCDPISEHNRLYWYRQTLGQGPEFLTYFQNEAQLEKSRLLSDRFSAERPKGSFSTLEIQRTEQGDSAMYLCASSLGGGADEQYFGPGTRLTVT.